This TCR beta chain was sequenced in a study of T cell responses to AZD1222 COVID-19 vaccine. Pooling covered second doses at about 4 or about 12 weeks. Trimming took 8 bases from V and 0 from J, leaving 12 bases between them. The CDR3 is made up of 14 amino acids. CDR1 and CDR2 from the germline V gene are MGHRA and YSYEKL. Study results and limitations: Among vaccine-associated CD4 TCRs, coverage spanned spike, with dominance at 160-218 and 743-854. The donor group comprised mostly white British people and more females; the analysis possibly underestimated clonal diversity. Unmutated variant regions are reportedly the target of nearly half of TCRs that are spike-specific.

A remark on this clone: The antigen remains unidentified.

TCRdb's table, derived via immunoSEQ multiplex PCR, lists solely in-frame clones and lacks some. Here the sample spans about 120,000 clones, about 82% being singletons. The sample consisted of peripheral blood, taken 28 days after the second AZD1222 dose. This TCR was sampled from an adult who received the AZD1222 COVID-19 vaccine. The V gene is TRBV4-1, the J gene TRBJ2-3; TRBD2 is a possible D gene (5 bases). This CDR3 is CASRREMSTDTQYF. The CDR3 bases are TGCGCCAGCCGCCGGGAAATGAGCACAGATACGCAGTATTTT.